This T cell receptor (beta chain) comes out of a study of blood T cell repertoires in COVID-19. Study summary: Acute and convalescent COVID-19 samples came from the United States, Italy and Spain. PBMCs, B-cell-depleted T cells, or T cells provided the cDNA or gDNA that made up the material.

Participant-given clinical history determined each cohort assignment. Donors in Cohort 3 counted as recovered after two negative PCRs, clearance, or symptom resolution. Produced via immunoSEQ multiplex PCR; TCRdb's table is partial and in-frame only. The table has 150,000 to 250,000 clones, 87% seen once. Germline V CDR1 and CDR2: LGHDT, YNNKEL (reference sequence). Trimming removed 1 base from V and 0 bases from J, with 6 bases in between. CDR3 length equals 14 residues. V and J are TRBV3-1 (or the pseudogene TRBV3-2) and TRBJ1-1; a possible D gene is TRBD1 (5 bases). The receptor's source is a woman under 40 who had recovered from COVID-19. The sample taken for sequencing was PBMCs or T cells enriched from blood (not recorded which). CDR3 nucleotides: TGTGCCAGCAGCCAAGGACAGCTGAACACTGAAGCTTTCTTT. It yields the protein CASSQGQLNTEAFF.